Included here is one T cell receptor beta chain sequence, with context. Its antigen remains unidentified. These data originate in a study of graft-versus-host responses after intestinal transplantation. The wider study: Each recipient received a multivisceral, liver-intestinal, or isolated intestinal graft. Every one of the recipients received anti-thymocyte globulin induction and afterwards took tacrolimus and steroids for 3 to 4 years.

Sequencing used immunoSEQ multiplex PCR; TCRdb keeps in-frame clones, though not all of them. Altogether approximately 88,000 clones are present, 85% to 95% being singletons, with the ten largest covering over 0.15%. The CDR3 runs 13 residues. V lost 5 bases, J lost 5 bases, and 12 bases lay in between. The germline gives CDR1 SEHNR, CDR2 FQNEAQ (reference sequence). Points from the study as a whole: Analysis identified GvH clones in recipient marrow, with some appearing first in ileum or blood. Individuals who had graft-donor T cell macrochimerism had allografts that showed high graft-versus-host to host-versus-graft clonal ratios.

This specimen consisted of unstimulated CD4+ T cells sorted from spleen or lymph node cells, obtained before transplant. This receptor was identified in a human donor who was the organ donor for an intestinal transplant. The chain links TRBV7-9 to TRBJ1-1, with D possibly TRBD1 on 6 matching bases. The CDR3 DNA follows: TGTGCCAGCAGCCTTCAGGGGAAAACTGAAGCTTTCTTT. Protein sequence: CASSLQGKTEAFF.